This TCR beta chain emerged from a study of blood T cell repertoires in COVID-19. Study-level background: There were acute and convalescent COVID-19 samples, and they came from the United States, Italy and Spain.

Patients of the Seattle cohort, enrolled during active infection, were followed longitudinally. Here immunoSEQ multiplex PCR was the method, and the copy in TCRdb shows in-frame clones only, minus some. The profile shows 220,000 or so clones, around 86% of them singletons. The germline CDR1 and CDR2 sequences are MNHNY and SVGAGI (reference sequence). With V trimmed by 2 bases and J by 1 base, 4 bases remained unmatched. The CDR3 has 15 residues. The sample was peripheral blood. The receptor was derived from a woman between 45 and 65 years old with COVID-19, enrolled during active disease. The chain has TRBV6-6 and TRBJ1-2, with 7 bases lining up with TRBD1. CDR3 nucleotides: TGTGCCAGCAGTTACGGGACAGATTATAACTATGGCTACACCTTC. This sequence encodes CASSYGTDYNYGYTF.